This T cell receptor (beta chain) was sequenced during a study of Ad26.COV2.S vaccination and SARS-CoV-2 variants. Points from the study as a whole: People who got the vaccine had more spike-specific TCR breadth than people who got placebo. Assessments of TCR breadth and depth may have underestimated the total T cell responses.

TCRdb's table, derived via immunoSEQ multiplex PCR, lists solely in-frame clones and lacks some. The repertoire holds 380,000 or so clones, with 83% as singletons. Trimming shortened V by 3 bases and J by 4 bases, and 12 bases separated the two germline ends. This CDR3 spans 15 amino acids. Germline-derived CDR1 and CDR2 are SGHVS and FQNEAQ. With regard to this clone: What it recognizes is unknown.

Stated treatment: over 15 received Ad26.COV2.S at low or high dose, single or two shots; several received placebo; per-sample allocation not given. Samples came from day 63 after the first vaccine or placebo injection. Its platform was an Ad26 vector, and its expressed antigen was Wuhan-strain SARS-CoV-2 spike. The chain uses TRBV7-8 and TRBJ2-2; D is perhaps TRBD2 (6 bases). The sequencing used peripheral blood, collected in a trial of Ad26.COV2.S vaccine versus placebo. This receptor was identified in a person between 18 and 59 years old who received the Ad26.COV2.S COVID-19 vaccine or a placebo. The CDR3 is CASSFAGLGTGELFF. DNA for the CDR3: TGTGCCAGCAGCTTCGCGGGGTTGGGCACCGGGGAGCTGTTTTTT.